This TCR beta chain stems from a study of T cell responses to AZD1222 COVID-19 vaccine. Study-wide points: The breadth and depth of Spike-specific TCRs increased once two AZD1222 doses had been given. Nearly half of spike-specific TCRs reportedly target variant regions that are unmutated in the B.1.351 and B.1.1.7 variants.

Sequenced by immunoSEQ multiplex PCR; TCRdb stores in-frame clones only, minus some. The sample contains over 150,000 clones, 90% of which appear only once. In the case of this clone: Its antigen is currently unknown.

V was pared by 6 bases and J by 0 bases, with 12 bases between. In germline, CDR1 is MDHEN, CDR2 SYDVKM. This CDR3 has 15 amino acids. This clonotype was sampled from an adult in good health. The sample here was peripheral blood, taken on day 0 of AZD1222 vaccination. This rearrangement joins TRBV28 to TRBJ1-3; D possibly corresponds to TRBD1 (6 bases). The CDR3 DNA reads TGTGCCAGCAGGGAGAGCAGGGGCTCTGGAAACACCATATATTTT. Its protein is CASRESRGSGNTIYF.